Given below is one T cell receptor (beta chain) in context. This specimen comes from a study of cytomegalovirus exposure and HLA in healthy donors. Sequenced by immunoSEQ multiplex PCR; TCRdb stores in-frame clones only, minus some. The sample lists 150,000 to 200,000 clones; roughly 80% were seen once. It was the approximately 120-subject validation cohort, separate from the 666-subject first cohort, to which the donors belonged. CDR1 MGHDK and CDR2 SYGVNS come from the germline V gene. This CDR3 has 15 residues. V was clipped by 0 bases and J by 5 bases, with 11 bases between them. The chain has TRBV25-1 and TRBJ1-5, with D tentatively TRBD1 (5 bases). Material: PBMCs. The clonotype originates from a man between 18 and 35 years old in good health and CMV-seropositive. CDR3: CASSEYGGEHQPQHF. The CDR3 DNA reads as TGTGCCAGCAGTGAATACGGAGGGGAGCATCAGCCCCAGCATTTT.